This entry concerns a single T cell receptor (beta chain). Its specificity is not known. This CDR3 spans 16 amino acids. CDR1 is SGHNT, CDR2 YYREEE, per germline (reference sequence). Between the trimmed V and J ends, which lost 4 bases and 4 bases, there was a span of 18 bases. The sample originates from a study of cytomegalovirus exposure and HLA in healthy donors. The study's findings and limits: Reported results showed that the classifier diagnosed cytomegalovirus status with high specificity and sensitivity.

PCR used 60 Vbeta primers and 13 Jbeta primers. Measured with immunoSEQ multiplex PCR; TCRdb has only the in-frame clones, and not every one. The sample contains 160,000 or so clones, around three quarters of which appear only once. The chain uses TRBV5-4 and TRBJ2-1; weak D call: TRBD2 (7 bases). The sample was PBMCs. This receptor was identified in a man aged 35 to 55 in good health and CMV-seronegative. CDR3 residues: CASSPLGGGGYNEQFF. The CDR3, as DNA: TGTGCCAGCAGCCCCCTGGGAGGGGGAGGATACAATGAGCAGTTCTTC. The full variable domain, rest sourced from reference TRBV5-4 and TRBJ2-1, is ETGVTQSPTHLIKTRGQQVTLRCSSQSGHNTVSWYQQALGQGPQFIFQYYREEENGRGNFPPRFSGLQFPNYSSELNVNALELDDSALYLCASSPLGGGGYNEQFFGPGTRLTVL.